Listed here are 27 T cell receptor beta chains from one sample, sequenced in a study of identical twins. TCRdb passed the 5' RACE reads through MiXCR, listing each CDR3 protein once. The profile shows 700,000 or so distinct CDR3 sequences, around 8.6% of them singletons. In addition, the sample was reused for a study of yellow fever vaccine responses in identical twins.

Sequencing was done on a sample of PBMCs. The receptors were sampled from a woman between 18 and 30 years old in good health.

There are many counts of this clonotype. The V gene is TRBV20-1, the J gene TRBJ2-6; possible D gene TRBD2, 7 bases. Germline CDR1 and CDR2: DFQATT and SNEGSKA (reference sequence). The V end lost 6 bases, the J end lost 0 bases, and 12 bases lay between the germline ends. CDR3 length: 15 amino acids. CDR3 amino acids: CSARGGGSGANVLTF. CDR3 sequence (DNA): TGCAGTGCCCGAGGGGGGGGCTCTGGGGCCAACGTCCTGACTTTC.

This clonotype was recorded many times. The chain has TRBV5-1 and TRBJ1-5, with a possible D match to TRBD1 (6 bases). Germline V gene data show CDR1 as SGHRS and CDR2 as YFSETQ. Deletions cut 0 bases from V and 9 bases from J, with 13 bases between. The CDR3 contains 14 residues. In DNA, the CDR3 is TGCGCCAGCAGCTTGGCGCCGGGGGCCGGGCCCCAGCATTTT. Its protein is CASSLAPGAGPQHF. Full variable domain (rest looked up from reference TRBV5-1 and TRBJ1-5): KAGVTQTPRYLIKTRGQQVTLSCSPISGHRSVSWYQQTPGQGLQFLFEYFSETQRNKGNFPGRFSGRQFSNSRSEMNVSTLELGDSALYLCASSLAPGAGPQHFGDGTRLSIL.

This clonotype has at least ten counts. The J gene is TRBJ2-2, the V gene TRBV5-1, with unresolved D. With 0 bases removed from V and 4 bases from J, the gap between germline ends came to 7 bases. The CDR3 length is 14 residues. Germline V gives CDR1 SGHRS, CDR2 YFSETQ. CDR3 DNA: TGCGCCAGCAGCTTGGTGGCTTCCACCGGGGAGCTGTTTTTT. Translation: CASSLVASTGELFF.

There are a few counts of this clonotype. J is TRBJ1-4 and V is TRBV7-9; weak D call: TRBD1 (5 bases). CDR3 size: 14 residues. The V gene's germline CDR1 is SEHNR and CDR2 FQNEAQ (reference sequence). V gave up 6 bases and J gave up 8 bases, with 16 bases separating them. The CDR3 sequence is CASSLPHDSEKLFF. The DNA for the CDR3 is TGTGCCAGCAGTTTACCGCATGACAGCGAAAAACTGTTTTTT.

V is TRBV7-2 and J is TRBJ2-1; 7 bases fit TRBD2. From germline, CDR1 is SGHTA and CDR2 FQGNSA. The CDR3 covers 16 residues. The ends lost 4 bases at V and 7 bases at J; junction bases unmatched: 13. The CDR3 DNA follows: TGTGCCAGCAGCTCCCAGGGCCCTAGCGGCCATAATGAGCAGTTCTTC. Protein: CASSSQGPSGHNEQFF.

The rearrangement joins TRBV11-2 to TRBJ2-7; 8 bases are shared with TRBD1. The V and J ends lost 4 bases and 6 bases, in that order; junction bases with no gene match: 8. Germline V lookup: CDR1 SGHAT, CDR2 FQNNGV. The CDR3 consists of 14 residues. This CDR3 reads CASSSWTGRTEQYF. The CDR3 DNA is TGTGCCAGCAGCTCCTGGACAGGGCGGACCGAGCAGTACTTC. The entire variable domain, with the rest obtained from reference TRBV11-2 and TRBJ2-7, is as follows: EAGVAQSPRYKIIEKRQSVAFWCNPISGHATLYWYQQILGQGPKLLIQFQNNGVVDDSQLPKDRFSAERLKGVDSTLKIQPAKLEDSAVYLCASSSWTGRTEQYFGPGTRLTVT.

J is TRBJ2-3 and V is TRBV4-3, with unresolved D. There are 13 residues in the CDR3. The germline V gene encodes CDR1 LGHNA and CDR2 YSLEER. Between the trimmed V and J ends, which lost 1 base and 5 bases, there was a span of 7 bases. The CDR3 loop is CASSQGGIDTQYF. The CDR3 nucleotides are TGCGCCAGCAGCCAAGGGGGTATAGATACGCAGTATTTT.

This clonotype came up a few times. The chain joins TRBV6-8 to TRBJ2-1; D possibly uses TRBD1 or TRBD2 (5 bases each). This CDR3 region has 15 residues. Germline V gives CDR1 MNHGY, CDR2 SAAAGT. Between the trimmed V and J ends, which lost 6 bases and 3 bases, there was a span of 15 bases. The CDR3 loop is CASRNRDGDYNEQFF. The CDR3 DNA reads TGTGCCAGCAGGAACCGGGACGGAGACTACAATGAGCAGTTCTTC.

J is TRBJ2-1 and V is TRBV10-3, with 8 bases lining up with TRBD2. CDR1 is ENHRY and CDR2 is SYGVKD in the germline V gene. This CDR3 has 14 residues. V lost 10 bases and J lost 6; bases outside the gene matches: 11. CDR3 protein: CATRRAGEINEQFF. The CDR3 bases are TGTGCCACCCGGCGAGCGGGAGAGATCAATGAGCAGTTCTTC.

This clonotype was observed a handful of times. The rearrangement uses TRBV18 and TRBJ2-7; 8 bases match TRBD1. V shed 2 bases and J 2 bases; nucleotides not matched to a gene: 5. The CDR3 loop spans 15 amino acids. The germline V gene has CDR1 KGHSH and CDR2 LQKENI. In DNA form, the CDR3 reads TGTGCCAGCTCACCAAGGGAACAGGGGGCCTACGAGCAGTACTTC. This sequence encodes CASSPREQGAYEQYF.

The chain has TRBV27 and TRBJ2-5, with D tentatively TRBD2 (6 bases). The V and J ends lost 2 bases and 5 bases respectively, with 15 bases between them. The CDR3 is 15 amino acids. CDR1 and CDR2 (germline): MNHEY, SMNVEV (reference sequence). The CDR3, as DNA: TGTGCCAGCAGTTTAGAGGGCGGGGCGTGGGAGACCCAGTACTTC. Its translation is CASSLEGGAWETQYF.

This sequence joins TRBV18 and TRBJ2-1, with 11 nucleotides matching TRBD2. J was trimmed by 6 bases and V by 7 bases; bases with no gene match: 8. This CDR3 has 15 residues. Germline CDR1 and CDR2: KGHSH and LQKENI. Here the CDR3 reads CASLPKTSGVNEQFF. The CDR3 DNA is TGTGCCAGCTTACCGAAGACTAGCGGGGTCAATGAGCAGTTCTTC.

This clonotype was seen only a few times. The chain is built from TRBV11-2 and TRBJ2-3; TRBD1 is a possible D gene (6 bases). Germline V gene data show CDR1 as SGHAT and CDR2 as FQNNGV. The CDR3 contains 17 residues. V lost 5 bases and J lost 0, with 18 bases in between. CDR3 amino acids: CASSPGDLGTSTDTQYF. CDR3 nucleotide sequence: TGTGCCAGCAGCCCAGGGGACCTGGGCACTAGCACAGATACGCAGTATTTT.

This clonotype was recorded a few times. This chain uses TRBV5-6 with TRBJ2-5, with D tentatively TRBD2 (7 bases). V lost 6 bases and J 6 bases, leaving 15 bases between the germline ends. The CDR3 sequence is 13 residues long. The germline gives CDR1 SGHDT, CDR2 YYEEEE. CDR3: CASTTGGSQTQYF. The CDR3 nucleotides are TGTGCCAGCACGACAGGCGGGAGTCAGACCCAGTACTTC.

The chain joins TRBV19 to TRBJ2-1, with a possible D match to TRBD2 (6 bases). This CDR3 is built from 12 residues. Trimming shortened V by 4 bases and J by 8 bases, and 9 bases separated the two germline ends. Germline lookup yields CDR1 LNHDA and CDR2 SQIVND (reference sequence). CDR3 nucleotides: TGTGCCAGTAGTACCTCTAGCGATGAGCAGTTCTTC. This codes for CASSTSSDEQFF.

This clonotype was counted many times. The chain carries TRBV10-3 and TRBJ1-5; 7 nucleotides align to TRBD1. J lost 5 bases, V lost 4 bases, and 5 bases had no gene match. The CDR3 length is 14 residues. In germline, CDR1 is ENHRY, CDR2 SYGVKD. CDR3 protein: CAISAGTEHQPQHF. Written as DNA, the CDR3 is TGTGCCATCAGTGCCGGGACAGAGCATCAGCCCCAGCATTTT.

V gene TRBV6-1 combines with J gene TRBJ2-3; TRBD2 matches 7 bases. CDR1 is MNHNS, CDR2 SASEGT, per germline. The CDR3 length is 17 residues. V shed 5 bases and J 1 base; nucleotides not matched to a gene: 12. CDR3 coding DNA: TGTGCCAGCAGTCTGTTGGGGGGGGAAATCGGCACAGATACGCAGTATTTT. Its protein is CASSLLGGEIGTDTQYF.

This clonotype was observed a handful of times. The chain carries TRBV5-1 and TRBJ2-1, with D perhaps matching TRBD2 (5 bases). V was pared by 4 bases and J by 6 bases, with 8 bases between. The CDR3 is 12 amino acids. Germline values: CDR1 SGHRS, CDR2 YFSETQ. CDR3 amino acids: CASSPGINEQFF. DNA for the CDR3: TGCGCCAGCAGCCCCGGGATCAATGAGCAGTTCTTC.

This clonotype was seen a few times. The CDR3 region is CASSPSGRGDEQYF. The CDR3 coding sequence is TGTGCCAGCAGTCCCTCGGGCAGAGGAGACGAGCAGTACTTC. This rearrangement joins TRBV27 to TRBJ2-7, with D hard to call. V was pared by 5 bases and J by 5 bases, with 16 bases between. The CDR3 totals 14 residues. From germline, CDR1 is MNHEY and CDR2 SMNVEV (reference sequence).

The V gene is TRBV5-5, the J gene TRBJ2-3, with 10 bases matching TRBD1. The V gene's germline CDR1 is SGHKS and CDR2 YYEKEE (reference sequence). Trimming removed 5 bases from V and 0 bases from J; junction bases left unmatched: 9. This CDR3 has 17 amino acids. This CDR3 reads CASRGRDRGGSTDTQYF. Here the CDR3 DNA reads TGTGCCAGCAGGGGTCGGGACAGGGGAGGGAGCACAGATACGCAGTATTTT. The whole variable domain, remainder taken from reference TRBV5-5 and TRBJ2-3, is DAGVTQSPTHLIKTRGQQVTLRCSPISGHKSVSWYQQVLGQGPQFIFQYYEKEERGRGNFPDRFSARQFPNYSSELNVNALLLGDSALYLCASRGRDRGGSTDTQYFGPGTRLTVL.

This rearrangement joins TRBV7-9 to TRBJ2-7; perhaps TRBD2 as D (5 bases). V was shortened by 1 base and J by 6 bases, with 13 bases between the two germline ends. The CDR3 consists of 14 residues. CDR1 and CDR2 (germline): SEHNR, FQNEAQ (reference sequence). CDR3 nucleotides: TGTGCCAGCAGCTTAGGTAGCGAAGTAATCGAGCAGTACTTC. It specifies CASSLGSEVIEQYF.

This chain uses TRBV25-1 with TRBJ2-1; TRBD1 aligns across 8 bases. The CDR3 contains 16 residues. Germline CDR1 is MGHDK and CDR2 is SYGVNS. Trimming removed 4 bases from V and 1 base from J; junction bases left unmatched: 6. The chain's CDR3 is CASSAPDRVSYNEQFF. The CDR3 region has the DNA TGTGCCAGCAGTGCCCCGGACAGGGTTTCCTACAATGAGCAGTTCTTC.

The CDR3 DNA reads TGTGCCAGTAGCTTCGGACAGGTTCCCTCCTACGAGCAGTACTTC. Protein: CASSFGQVPSYEQYF. The gene calls are TRBV19 and TRBJ2-7; 7 nucleotides match TRBD1. The CDR3 has 15 residues. Per germline, CDR1 LNHDA and CDR2 SQIVND (reference sequence). J gave up 0 bases and V 6 bases, and 8 bases lay outside the gene matches.

This clonotype was seen only a few times. The V gene is TRBV2, the J gene TRBJ2-6; tentatively, D is TRBD1 (5 bases). Trimming left V 8 bases short and J 2 bases short, with 10 bases between. Per germline, CDR1 SNHLY and CDR2 FYNNEI. CDR3 length equals 14 residues. CDR3 DNA sequence: TGTGCCAGCGAACAAGGGGCTGGGGCCAACGTCCTGACTTTC. It is translated as CASEQGAGANVLTF.

This clonotype was seen a few times. This sequence joins TRBV4-3 and TRBJ2-2; D may be TRBD2 (6 bases). The V and J ends lost 2 bases and 6 bases respectively, with 13 bases between them. CDR3 length equals 15 residues. Germline assignment: CDR1 LGHNA and CDR2 YSLEER. The CDR3 DNA reads TGCGCCAGCAGCCAAAGGTCGATAGCGGCCGGGGAGCTGTTTTTT. Translated: CASSQRSIAAGELFF.

The chain employs TRBV28 and TRBJ2-3, with TRBD2 matching over 10 bases. Unmatched junction bases numbered 6, after V lost 4 bases and J lost 14 bases. Per germline, CDR1 MDHEN and CDR2 SYDVKM. The CDR3 has 12 amino acids. Written as DNA, the CDR3 is TGTGCCAGCAGTTCGCAGCGGGAGGGCACGTATTTT. Protein product: CASSSQREGTYF.

This clonotype was detected only a few times. J is TRBJ2-7 and V is TRBV5-1, with 11 nucleotides matching TRBD1. The junction had 10 bases not matched to a gene; V was cut back by 4 bases and J by 4 bases. The CDR3 totals 16 residues. Germline V gene sequence: CDR1 SGHRS, CDR2 YFSETQ. Here the CDR3 reads CASSTGTGGTVYEQYF. The DNA for the CDR3 is TGCGCCAGCAGCACCGGGACAGGGGGAACGGTTTACGAGCAGTACTTC.